This T cell receptor (beta chain) appears in the sequencing data of a study of early T cells in non-severe SARS-CoV-2 infection. Unique molecular identifiers were added to individual cDNA molecules. Via MiXCR, TCRdb re-called the 5' RACE reads, giving one row per CDR3 protein. The table shows roughly 93,000 distinct CDR3 sequences, with approximately 15% occurring only once. Many counts were recorded for this clonotype. CDR1 is MDHEN and CDR2 is SYDVKM in the germline V gene. There are 17 residues in the CDR3. Trimming cost V 5 bases and J 1 base, with 20 bases left between them. The chain carries TRBV28 and TRBJ1-1, with a possible D match to TRBD1 (5 bases). The sample comprised whole blood. This TCR was recovered from an adult who was a healthcare worker with PCR-confirmed SARS-CoV-2 infection or an uninfected control (not recorded which). CDR3 bases: TGTGCCAGCAGTGACAGTAAAACGGACCGAAGGAACACTGAAGCTTTCTTT. This codes for CASSDSKTDRRNTEAFF.